Listed here are 13 T cell receptor beta chains from one sample, sequenced in a study of blood T cell repertoires in COVID-19. The repertoire was sequenced with immunoSEQ multiplex PCR; TCRdb's copy has only in-frame clones and lacks some. The sample has about 71,000 clones, around 83% seen once. The source material was peripheral blood. The receptors come from a man aged 25-45 years with COVID-19, enrolled during active disease.

The chain is built from TRBV28 and TRBJ2-1; D possibly corresponds to TRBD1 (6 bases). The CDR3 sequence is 16 residues long. The V gene lost 6 bases and the J gene lost 5 bases, with 20 bases spanning the gap. Germline V gene sequence: CDR1 MDHEN, CDR2 SYDVKM. The CDR3 nucleotides read TGTGCCAGCAGAGACCTTTATACGACAGGCAACAATGAGCAGTTCTTC. Its translation: CASRDLYTTGNNEQFF.

The V and J genes are TRBV3-1 (or the pseudogene TRBV3-2) and TRBJ1-3, with D perhaps TRBD1 (6 bases). CDR1 and CDR2 from the germline V gene are LGHDT and YNNKEL (reference sequence). The germline V and J ends were trimmed by 3 bases and 2 bases, with 14 bases remaining between them. CDR3 length equals 16 residues. The CDR3 coding sequence is TGTGCCAGCAGCCACCAGGGGACAAGCACTGGAAACACCATATATTTT. Protein product: CASSHQGTSTGNTIYF.

The chain joins TRBV19 to TRBJ2-7, with D tentatively TRBD2 (6 bases). There are 16 residues in the CDR3. Per germline, CDR1 LNHDA and CDR2 SQIVND (reference sequence). Trimming cost V 4 bases and J 9 bases, with 25 bases left between them. The CDR3 reads CASSTSLSGPHGGQYF. The CDR3, as DNA: TGTGCCAGTAGTACTTCCCTGAGCGGGCCTCATGGGGGGCAGTACTTC.

This clone was counted a single time. V is TRBV6-5 and J is TRBJ1-2; D is uncertain. Germline CDR1 and CDR2: MNHEY and SVGAGI. The V end was cut by 6 bases, the J end by 3 bases, with 14 bases between. This CDR3 is 14 amino acids long. In nucleotides, the CDR3 is TGTGCCAGCAGGGGCCCAGGAGGTGACTATGGCTACACCTTC. Residues: CASRGPGGDYGYTF.

This chain connects TRBV4-3 to TRBJ1-6; D unclear. Trimming took 2 bases from V and 7 from J, leaving 9 bases between them. The CDR3 has 14 residues. Germline-derived CDR1 and CDR2 are LGHNA and YSLEER. CDR3 DNA sequence: TGCGCCAGCAGCCAACAACACCGAAATTCACCCCTCCACTTT. Its protein product is CASSQQHRNSPLHF.

CDR3 DNA: TGTGCCAGCAGTGGACTTCCGGGACAGGGGGCTAATGAGCAGTTCTTC. Translation: CASSGLPGQGANEQFF. The V gene is TRBV7-3, the J gene TRBJ2-1, with 12 bases that match TRBD1. CDR1 SGHTA and CDR2 FQGTGA come from the germline V gene. Trimming at V came to 6 bases and at J to 7 bases, leaving 10 bases not matched to a gene. The CDR3 is 16 amino acids.

J is TRBJ1-2 and V is TRBV10-1, with D tentatively TRBD1 (5 bases). The CDR3 runs 14 residues. V lost 3 bases to trimming and J lost 3 bases, with 11 bases between them. Per germline, CDR1 WNHNN and CDR2 SYGVQD (reference sequence). CDR3 loop: CASSESGVDYGYTF. DNA of the CDR3: TGCGCCAGCAGTGAATCGGGGGTTGACTATGGCTACACCTTC.

This clone has a handful of counts. The rearrangement uses TRBV4-3 and TRBJ2-3; TRBD1 matches 10 bases. The germline gives CDR1 LGHNA, CDR2 YSLEER. V was clipped by 2 bases and J by 5 bases; unmatched bases: 19. This CDR3 comprises 20 residues. The CDR3 bases are TGCGCCAGCAGCCAACGCCTTCTGTCTGGCGGGACAGGGGTTCGAGATACGCAGTATTTT. It is translated as CASSQRLLSGGTGVRDTQYF.

This clone occurred once. The genes are TRBV9 and TRBJ2-2, with a possible D match to TRBD1 (6 bases). CDR1 and CDR2 from the germline V gene are SGDLS and YYNGEE. The CDR3 covers 15 residues. V was cut by 3 bases and J by 3 bases, with 12 bases left in between. CDR3 nucleotide sequence: TGTGCCAGCAGCGGCCGGGACATATACACCGGGGAGCTGTTTTTT. Protein sequence: CASSGRDIYTGELFF.

This sequence joins TRBV7-9 and TRBJ2-7; the D gene is possibly TRBD2 (5 bases). This CDR3 contains 15 residues. V was cut by 5 bases and J by 5 bases, with 19 bases left in between. The germline V gene encodes CDR1 SEHNR and CDR2 FQNEAQ (reference sequence). CDR3 region: CASSTSWGEGHEQYF. The CDR3 DNA is TGTGCCAGCAGCACCAGTTGGGGAGAGGGCCACGAGCAGTACTTC.

The V call is TRBV19, the J call TRBJ2-6, with 8 bases matching TRBD1. Unmatched junction bases numbered 5, after V lost 3 bases and J lost 1 base. This CDR3 comprises 17 residues. Germline CDR1 reads LNHDA; CDR2 reads SQIVND (reference sequence). DNA of the CDR3: TGTGCCAGTAGTATTTATCAGGGGGCGTCTGGGGCCAACGTCCTGACTTTC. The encoded protein is CASSIYQGASGANVLTF. Drawing the rest from reference TRBV19 and TRBJ2-6, the complete variable domain is DGGITQSPKYLFRKEGQNVTLSCEQNLNHDAMYWYRQDPGQGLRLIYYSQIVNDFQKGDIAEGYSVSREKKESFPLTVTSAQKNPTAFYLCASSIYQGASGANVLTFGAGSRLTVL.

The chain links TRBV14 to TRBJ2-7; 9 bases match TRBD2. Looked up from germline, CDR1 is SGHDN and CDR2 is FVKESK. This CDR3 region has 15 residues. After removal of 4 bases from V and 2 bases from J, the junction contained 6 bases not matched to a gene. The CDR3: CASSPLGGRAYEQYF. CDR3 sequence (DNA): TGTGCCAGCAGCCCTCTGGGCGGGAGGGCCTACGAGCAGTACTTC.

The V and J genes are TRBV28 and TRBJ2-7, with TRBD1 matching 10 bases. From germline, CDR1 is MDHEN and CDR2 SYDVKM. This CDR3 is built from 13 residues. With V trimmed by 11 bases and J by 2 bases, 6 bases remained unmatched. In nucleotides, the CDR3 is TGTGCCGGAGGACAGGGGGGGACCTACGAGCAGTACTTC. Protein product: CAGGQGGTYEQYF.